One and the same sample provided the 29 T cell receptor beta chains below, sequenced in a study of spatial heterogeneity in lung cancer (dated by TCRdb to the late 2010s). Receptor libraries were prepared by 5' RACE. Sequencing used a NextSeq 500. TCRdb reanalyzed the raw reads on its own, using fastp at Q25 for trimming and MiXCR for clone calling, and kept in-frame beta chains. Rows are combined by CDR3 protein, so each entry shows the most common genes and DNA. This sample gives 9,000 to 9,500 distinct CDR3 sequences in total; about 8.8% of them show up just once. Around a quarter of the sample rests with the top ten. The time point label here, explained by the study, means: sample taken at primary tumor resection. Antigens for these TCRs are unknown. Broader findings and caveats from the paper: The tumor nonsynonymous mutation count correlated with the number of expanded alpha and beta TCRs within the tumor.

Material: lung tumor tissue, obtained at surgery. The receptors derive from a male donor with early-stage non-small cell lung cancer.

Many counts were recorded for this clonotype. V usage is TRBV28 and J usage is TRBJ1-5, with a weak D call TRBD1 (6 bases). Per germline, CDR1 MDHEN and CDR2 SYDVKM. The CDR3 loop spans 16 amino acids. Trimming pared 6 bases from V and 0 bases from J, leaving 15 bases between. The CDR3 bases are TGTGCCAGCAGCTACAGGGACGGGGGTAGCAATCAGCCCCAGCATTTT. Translated: CASSYRDGGSNQPQHF.

This clonotype is large. This chain joins TRBV24-1 and TRBJ2-2, with D possibly matching TRBD2 (6 bases). CDR1 is KGHDR and CDR2 is SFDVKD in the germline V gene. CDR3 length: 13 residues. V lost 12 bases and J lost 1, with 11 bases in between. CDR3 protein: CAAHSGNTGELFF. CDR3 in DNA: TGTGCCGCCCATAGCGGGAACACCGGGGAGCTGTTTTTT.

This clonotype was recorded many times. This chain uses TRBV2 with TRBJ1-1; no firm D call. The CDR3 is made up of 13 amino acids. The V end was cut by 4 bases, the J end by 4 bases, with 10 bases between. In germline, CDR1 is SNHLY, CDR2 FYNNEI. CDR3 nucleotide sequence: TGTGCCAGCAGTGTAGGGTCGGGCACTGAAGCTTTCTTT. It encodes CASSVGSGTEAFF.

The table lists this clonotype with a few counts. The rearrangement joins TRBV10-3 to TRBJ2-6; D uncertain. Trimming cost V 2 bases and J 1 base, with 9 bases left between them. Germline-derived CDR1 and CDR2 are ENHRY and SYGVKD. The CDR3 has 16 amino acids. The DNA of the CDR3 is TGTGCCATCAGTGAGATCACTTGGTCTGGGGCCAACGTCCTGACTTTC. Translating it yields CAISEITWSGANVLTF.

This clonotype was seen repeatedly, ten times or more. This chain uses TRBV4-2 with TRBJ2-1; 10 bases are shared with TRBD2. In germline, CDR1 is LGHNA, CDR2 YNFKEQ. V lost 4 bases and J lost 2; bases outside the gene matches: 5. The CDR3 is 16 residues long. As DNA, the CDR3 is TGTGCCAGCAGCCCCCAACTAGCGGGGACCTACAATGAGCAGTTCTTC. This codes for CASSPQLAGTYNEQFF.

Only a few counts were recorded for this clonotype. CDR3 region: CASSPPGGENQPQHF. The CDR3 DNA sequence: TGTGCCAGCAGCCCACCGGGAGGGGAGAATCAGCCCCAGCATTTT. The chain is built from TRBV7-9 and TRBJ1-5, with a weak D call TRBD1 (5 bases). The CDR3 extends over 15 amino acids. V was pared by 5 bases and J by 4 bases, with 15 bases between. Germline CDR1 SEHNR, CDR2 FQNEAQ (reference sequence).

The gene calls are TRBV6-5 and TRBJ2-7; D uncertain. Between the trimmed V and J ends, which lost 6 bases and 7 bases, there was a span of 10 bases. This CDR3 region has 11 residues. Germline V gives CDR1 MNHEY, CDR2 SVGAGI. CDR3 nucleotide sequence: TGTGCCAGCAGCAACCGGAGAGAGCAGTACTTC. Protein sequence: CASSNRREQYF.

This clonotype is classed as medium-sized. This chain connects TRBV10-3 to TRBJ1-1, with D unclear. From germline, CDR1 is ENHRY and CDR2 SYGVKD. Trimming pared 4 bases from V and 3 bases from J, leaving 9 bases between. This CDR3 contains 13 residues. CDR3 sequence: CAISGRQDTEAFF. For the CDR3, the DNA is TGTGCCATCAGTGGGAGGCAGGACACTGAAGCTTTCTTT.

This clonotype was picked up many times. V gene TRBV7-9 combines with J gene TRBJ2-1; D remains unclear. Looked up from germline, CDR1 is SEHNR and CDR2 is FQNEAQ (reference sequence). The V end lost 5 bases, the J end lost 5 bases, and 7 bases lay between the germline ends. This CDR3 has 12 residues. The CDR3 region has the DNA TGTGCCAGCAGCGTAGACAACAATGAGCAGTTCTTC. As protein: CASSVDNNEQFF.

This clonotype is deemed medium-sized. The CDR3: CASSAVGQGARGEQFF. The CDR3 DNA is TGTGCCAGCAGCGCTGTTGGACAGGGGGCAAGGGGTGAGCAGTTCTTC. The V and J genes are TRBV9 and TRBJ2-1; 11 bases are shared with TRBD1. Germline values: CDR1 SGDLS, CDR2 YYNGEE. There are 16 residues in the CDR3. Trimming at V came to 3 bases and at J to 9 bases, leaving 11 bases not matched to a gene.

This clonotype has only a few counts. The chain carries TRBV7-2 and TRBJ1-2, with D perhaps matching TRBD1 (5 bases). V was trimmed by 3 bases and J by 6 bases, leaving 8 bases between them. The length of the CDR3 is 12 residues. Per the germline V gene, CDR1 is SGHTA and CDR2 is FQGNSA. The CDR3 loop is CASSLGRDGYTF. DNA of the CDR3: TGTGCCAGCAGCTTGGGCAGGGATGGCTACACCTTC.

The V call is TRBV18, the J call TRBJ1-6; a possible D gene is TRBD1 (5 bases). Germline V lookup: CDR1 KGHSH, CDR2 LQKENI. With 3 bases removed from V and 6 bases from J, the gap between germline ends came to 12 bases. The CDR3 sequence is 15 residues long. In DNA form, the CDR3 reads TGTGCCAGCTCACCGAGTGGGGCCCTTAATTCACCCCTCCACTTT. Amino acid sequence: CASSPSGALNSPLHF. Looking up the rest from reference TRBV18 and TRBJ1-6 gives the full variable domain: NAGVMQNPRHLVRRRGQEARLRCSPMKGHSHVYWYRQLPEEGLKFMVYLQKENIIDESGMPKERFSAEFPKEGPSILRIQQVVRGDSAAYFCASSPSGALNSPLHFGNGTRLTVT.

This clonotype was observed many times. The chain employs TRBV20-1 and TRBJ2-3, with D possibly TRBD2 on 5 matching bases. V was cut by 0 bases and J by 0 bases, with 10 bases left in between. The CDR3 covers 15 residues. CDR1 is DFQATT and CDR2 is SNEGSKA in the germline V gene (reference sequence). The CDR3 bases are TGCAGTGCTAGAGATATCCGGACTAGCACAGATACGCAGTATTTT. It specifies CSARDIRTSTDTQYF.

The rearrangement joins TRBV20-1 to TRBJ1-4; no clear D. Trimming took 6 bases from V and 6 from J, leaving 17 bases between them. The CDR3 covers 14 residues. Germline V gene data show CDR1 as DFQATT and CDR2 as SNEGSKA (reference sequence). This chain's CDR3 is CSAWTGDSYEKLFF. CDR3 bases: TGCAGTGCATGGACGGGAGATTCGTATGAAAAACTGTTTTTT.

The J gene is TRBJ2-1, the V gene TRBV7-3, with D hard to call. The V end lost 5 bases, the J end lost 0 bases, and 11 bases lay between the germline ends. The CDR3 totals 15 residues. Germline CDR1 SGHTA, CDR2 FQGTGA. The CDR3 protein is CASSPYKSSYNEQFF. In DNA, the CDR3 is TGTGCCAGCAGCCCTTATAAGAGCTCCTACAATGAGCAGTTCTTC.

By share of the sample, this clonotype is medium-sized. The chain is built from TRBV5-6 and TRBJ2-4; tentative D call: TRBD1 (6 bases). V shed 4 bases and J shed 0 bases, with 11 bases lying between them. From germline, CDR1 is SGHDT and CDR2 YYEEEE. This CDR3 is 15 amino acids long. CDR3: CASSLQGPAKNIQYF. The DNA of the CDR3 is TGTGCCAGCAGCCTACAGGGCCCAGCCAAAAACATTCAGTACTTC.

This clonotype showed up many times. The chain couples TRBV7-9 to TRBJ2-7, with 7 bases identical to TRBD2. CDR1 is SEHNR and CDR2 is FQNEAQ in the germline V gene (reference sequence). The CDR3 is made up of 15 amino acids. With 5 bases clipped from V and 7 bases from J, the junction kept 14 bases outside the gene matches. CDR3 nucleotides: TGTGCCAGCAGCCAAAGCGGGACTCCCGTCGGTGAGCAGTACTTC. Amino acid sequence: CASSQSGTPVGEQYF.

This clonotype was counted between two and nine times. The chain joins TRBV27 to TRBJ1-2; D unresolved. V was shortened by 0 bases and J by 2 bases, with 10 bases between the two germline ends. The germline CDR1 and CDR2 sequences are MNHEY and SMNVEV (reference sequence). The CDR3 extends over 15 amino acids. CDR3 sequence reads: CASSLSWDGNYGYTF. CDR3 sequence (DNA): TGTGCCAGCAGTTTATCATGGGATGGAAACTATGGCTACACCTTC.

The V gene is TRBV2, the J gene TRBJ1-4; 12 nucleotides align to TRBD1. Trimming at V came to 6 bases and at J to 2 bases, leaving 7 bases not matched to a gene. This CDR3 region has 17 residues. Germline loops: CDR1 SNHLY, CDR2 FYNNEI. The DNA for the CDR3 is TGTGCCAGCAGGTACCGGGACAGGGGGCCCACTAATGAAAAACTGTTTTTT. Amino acids: CASRYRDRGPTNEKLFF. Drawing the rest from reference TRBV2 and TRBJ1-4, the complete variable domain is EPEVTQTPSHQVTQMGQEVILRCVPISNHLYFYWYRQILGQKVEFLVSFYNNEISEKSEIFDDQFSVERPDGSNFTLKIRSTKLEDSAMYFCASRYRDRGPTNEKLFFGSGTQLSVL.

This clonotype was counted at least ten times. The J gene is TRBJ2-3, the V gene TRBV5-1; weak D call: TRBD2 (7 bases). This CDR3 has 14 amino acids. V was pared by 7 bases and J by 0 bases, with 12 bases between. Looked up from germline, CDR1 is SGHRS and CDR2 is YFSETQ. This CDR3 is CASLGGLSTDTQYF. In nucleotides, the CDR3 is TGCGCCAGCCTGGGGGGGCTTAGCACAGATACGCAGTATTTT.

In its sample, this clonotype was seen many times. The chain links TRBV27 to TRBJ2-4, with D unclear. Germline V CDR1 and CDR2: MNHEY, SMNVEV (reference sequence). This CDR3 is 11 amino acids long. The V end lost 2 bases, the J end lost 10 bases, and 6 bases lay between the germline ends. This chain's CDR3 is CASSLRSIQYF. The CDR3 nucleotides read TGTGCCAGCAGTTTACGCTCTATTCAGTACTTC.

Sample share makes this clonotype medium-sized. This sequence joins TRBV30 and TRBJ2-3, with D perhaps TRBD1 (6 bases). CDR3 length equals 14 residues. Looked up from germline, CDR1 is GTSNPN and CDR2 is SVGIG (reference sequence). V gave up 2 bases and J gave up 0 bases, with 9 bases separating them. The CDR3: CAWSYRVSTDTQYF. The CDR3 DNA sequence: TGTGCCTGGAGTTACAGGGTTAGCACAGATACGCAGTATTTT.

In its sample, this clonotype was seen a few times. The rearrangement uses TRBV19 and TRBJ2-3; 10 bases map to TRBD2. V trimming: 7 bases; J trimming: 2 bases; junction bases outside the gene matches: 9. CDR3 length: 16 residues. The germline V gene encodes CDR1 LNHDA and CDR2 SQIVND (reference sequence). In nucleotides, the CDR3 is TGTGCCAGTACCAAAGGAGGACTAGCGGCCACAGATACGCAGTATTTT. Amino acid sequence: CASTKGGLAATDTQYF.

This clonotype showed up many times. V and J are TRBV19 and TRBJ2-7; D is possibly TRBD2 (6 bases). Germline loops: CDR1 LNHDA, CDR2 SQIVND (reference sequence). The CDR3 totals 15 residues. Trimming took off 2 bases at V and 3 bases at J, with 14 bases between the two ends. CDR3 protein: CASSIRRGRNYEQYF. The CDR3 DNA follows: TGTGCCAGTAGTATAAGGAGGGGAAGGAACTACGAGCAGTACTTC.

There are many counts of this clonotype. The chain uses TRBV28 and TRBJ2-3; possibly TRBD2 for D (7 bases). V was cut by 1 base and J by 6 bases, with 17 bases left in between. Germline V gene data show CDR1 as MDHEN and CDR2 as SYDVKM. CDR3 length: 16 residues. The CDR3 DNA sequence: TGTGCCAGCAGTTTATCTGAGCGGGGCCAGGGGGATACGCAGTATTTT. It codes for CASSLSERGQGDTQYF.

This clonotype was seen many times. The V call is TRBV2, the J call TRBJ2-2; D may be TRBD2 (5 bases). Germline CDR1 reads SNHLY; CDR2 reads FYNNEI. The CDR3 sequence is 13 residues long. V was shortened by 3 bases and J by 8 bases, with 10 bases between the two germline ends. Here the CDR3 DNA reads TGTGCCAGCAGTGATGAGCGGTCGGGGGAGCTGTTTTTT. Protein product: CASSDERSGELFF.

Many counts were recorded for this clonotype. The V gene is TRBV7-2, the J gene TRBJ2-7, with 9 nucleotides matching TRBD2. There are 18 residues in the CDR3. Germline CDR1 and CDR2: SGHTA and FQGNSA. With V trimmed by 5 bases and J by 3 bases, 17 bases remained unmatched. For the CDR3, the DNA is TGTGCCAGCAGCCTCGGGACCCCCAGCGGGAGGACCTTCTACGAGCAGTACTTC. Protein sequence: CASSLGTPSGRTFYEQYF.

This clonotype was observed many times. The CDR3 here is CASSLRQGGTFTNEQFF. The CDR3 nucleotides are TGTGCCAGCAGCTTGCGGCAGGGTGGGACCTTTACCAATGAGCAGTTCTTC. The genes are TRBV5-4 and TRBJ2-1; D possibly uses TRBD1 or TRBD2 (5 bases each). This CDR3 region has 17 residues. V lost 1 base, J lost 6 bases, and 20 bases lay in between. The germline V gene encodes CDR1 SGHNT and CDR2 YYREEE (reference sequence).

This clonotype was seen only a few times. The gene calls are TRBV29-1 and TRBJ2-5; tentatively, D is TRBD1 (6 bases). Per germline, CDR1 SQVTM and CDR2 ANQGSEA. The CDR3 spans 12 residues. V gave up 5 bases and J gave up 4 bases, with 11 bases separating them. The CDR3 region is CSVSKGVETQYF. CDR3 nucleotide sequence: TGCAGCGTTTCCAAGGGGGTAGAGACCCAGTACTTC.